The text below deals with one T cell receptor (beta chain). In the authors' workflow: In the immunoSEQ data, sequences were junction-only and lacked quality scores, so filtering differed. The protocol was immunoSEQ multiplex PCR, while the TCRdb copy is restricted to in-frame clones and leaves out a portion. The D gene and trimming were derived from the DNA, and the V and J assignments and clone size from that table. The sample lists about a million clones; 70% to 85% were seen once. V shed 1 base, J shed 5 bases, and the junction held 15 bases outside the gene matches. The CDR3 has 18 amino acids. Germline CDR1 is MNHNS and CDR2 is SASEGT. The data were obtained in a study of shared clonotypes between healthy human individuals. There were no recent acute infections or vaccinations among the donors, who were healthy HIV-negative adults.

Sequencing used memory CD4+ T cells from PBMCs. This sample's subset: CD45RA-negative fraction. This chain joins TRBV6-1 and TRBJ2-7; TRBD2 matches 9 bases. This sequence originates from a man younger than 35 in good health. Some clones in this sample may be carry-over from other donors' samples. This CDR3 reads CASSEGGGLSGSVHEQYF. The CDR3 coding sequence is TGTGCCAGCAGTGAAGGTGGGGGTCTTAGCGGGAGTGTCCACGAGCAGTACTTC.